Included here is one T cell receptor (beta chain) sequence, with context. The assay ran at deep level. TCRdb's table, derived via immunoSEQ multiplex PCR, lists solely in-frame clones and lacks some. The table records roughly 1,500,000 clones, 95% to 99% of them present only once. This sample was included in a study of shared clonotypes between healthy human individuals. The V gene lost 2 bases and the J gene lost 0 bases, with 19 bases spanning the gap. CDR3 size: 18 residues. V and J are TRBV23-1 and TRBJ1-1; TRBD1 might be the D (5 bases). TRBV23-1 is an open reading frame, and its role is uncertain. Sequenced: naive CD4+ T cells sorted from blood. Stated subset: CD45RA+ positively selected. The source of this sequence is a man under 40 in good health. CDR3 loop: CASSQGRGLGQMNTEAFF. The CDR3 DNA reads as TGCGCCAGCAGTCAAGGGCGGGGCCTAGGGCAAATGAACACTGAAGCTTTCTTT.